This T cell receptor beta chain stems from a study of T cells expressing NK-cell markers. Study-wide points: In a group of several donors, dominant NKG2C+ clonotypes represented 1.0-7.0% of CD8+ T cells. Among several donors, these clonotypes also ranked first in the CD3+CD56-NKG2C+ fraction.

CDR1 and CDR2 (germline): MNHEY, SVGAGI. CDR3 length: 14 amino acids. Concerning this clonotype itself: Its antigen is unidentified.

Template switching by 5'RACE with UMIs generated the TCR beta cDNA. TCRdb re-called the 5' RACE reads and catalogs CDR3 proteins one per entry, DNA excluded. Here the sample table reports some 190,000 distinct CDR3 sequences. The chain carries TRBV6-5 and TRBJ1-3. This clonotype originated in a man between 18 and 69 years old in good health. Sequences were obtained from blood T cells: a sorted CD56 or NKG2C T cell subset, CD4+ or CD8+ T cells, or bulk PBMC T cells (not recorded which). The chain's CDR3 is CASSLAFSGNTIYF.